This is a list of T cell receptor beta chains from one sample in a study of human T cells and chemical hapten exposure. TCRdb passed the RACE reads through MiXCR, listing each CDR3 protein once. In the table there are tens of thousands of distinct CDR3 sequences, approximately 12% of which are singletons. The sequencing here drew on whole blood, taken in connection with sensitization to the hapten diphenylcyclopropenone (DPC). These TCRs come from a woman in her thirties or forties with alopecia areata. Some clones in this sample may be carry-over from other donors' samples. Both conserved end residues are trimmed from each CDR3. Each record gives: D gene, clone size, CDR3 length, J gene, V gene, CDR3 protein. The D gene is left open where the match is weak. Clone size is not always given. Where it is, it says once, few, many or a class for expanded clones.

>.|.|10|TRBJ1-2|TRBV20-1
SAKRGSEGYT
>TRBD1|many|12|TRBJ2-3|TRBV10-1
ASREGQGTDTQY
>.|many|11|TRBJ2-3|TRBV10-3
ASRESSTDTQY
>.|many|11|TRBJ2-7|TRBV7-2
ASSPDPLYEQY
>.|many|11|TRBJ2-2|TRBV30
AWKRTVPGELF
>.|.|13|TRBJ2-6|TRBV7-6
ASSPSGAGANVLT
>.|.|14|TRBJ2-5|TRBV6-2/TRBV6-3
ASTQRSALAPETQY
>.|many|10|TRBJ2-2|TRBV7-2
ASNREAGELF
>.|many|9|TRBJ2-1|TRBV28
ATYTRHEQF
>.|many|11|TRBJ2-5|TRBV28
ACHGSRGETQY
>TRBD1|many|14|TRBJ1-1|TRBV15
ATSRSGTGTYTEAF
>TRBD1|many|14|TRBJ2-5|TRBV10-3
AIRDRDRGSQETQY
>.|many|14|TRBJ2-5|TRBV3-1
ASSQDWGAGEETQY
>TRBD2|few|12|TRBJ2-3|TRBV7-9
ASSEGLAADTQY
>TRBD2|.|16|TRBJ2-3|TRBV4-3
ASSQGLILAGATDTQY
>.|few|12|TRBJ1-4|TRBV30
AWSRTRSNEKLF
>.|many|15|TRBJ1-5|TRBV7-9
ASSLGVEGDSNQPQH
>.|many|15|TRBJ1-2|TRBV3-1
ASSQDGGEAGNYGYT
>.|few|16|TRBJ2-2|TRBV10-1
ASSPRRGTQSNTGELF
>TRBD1|.|11|TRBJ2-7|TRBV27
ASSSGDSYEQY
>.|many|12|TRBJ1-6|TRBV29-1
SVRGGSYNSPLH
>.|many|11|TRBJ1-1|TRBV5-5
ASSPGSNTEAF
>TRBD1|many|13|TRBJ2-1|TRBV12-3/TRBV12-4
ASTRGQGSYNEQF
>.|many|10|TRBJ2-1|TRBV28
ASRSGYNEQF
>TRBD1|.|13|TRBJ2-7|TRBV10-2
ASSEQQGGTYEQY
>.|few|14|TRBJ2-7|TRBV7-6
ASSLGSGQGSGEQY
>.|.|10|TRBJ1-1|TRBV6-2/TRBV6-3
ASSYSETEAF
>TRBD2|many|13|TRBJ2-1|TRBV28
ASNPSGRVYNEQF
>.|many|13|TRBJ2-1|TRBV18
ASSPTPGSYNEQF
>TRBD1|many|13|TRBJ1-4|TRBV28
ASSLPTGGAEKLF
>.|many|13|TRBJ2-7|TRBV3-1
ASSPAPGVGYEQY
>.|many|11|TRBJ2-7|TRBV20-1
SARLEGYSEQY
>TRBD1|many|13|TRBJ1-1|TRBV27
ASSFADRGNTEAF